The present T cell receptor (beta chain) was sequenced within a study of T cells in Graves' hyperthyroidism and ophthalmopathy. The V gene's germline CDR1 is SGHRS and CDR2 YFSETQ. This CDR3 contains 19 residues. V lost 2 bases, J lost 2 bases, and 13 bases stayed unmatched. Amplified regions were TCR beta CDR3 sequences from RNA transcripts. First-round RT-PCR of the TCR CDR3 relied on the HTBI primer set. TCRdb fed the multiplex PCR reads into MiXCR, producing one record per CDR3 protein. The sample lists about 660,000 distinct CDR3 sequences; just under 45% were seen once. Source material: peripheral blood or thyroid tissue (not recorded which). J is TRBJ2-7 and V is TRBV5-1, with 13 positions matching TRBD2. The sequence was obtained from an adult man with Graves' disease, either hyperthyroidism or ophthalmopathy (not recorded which). CDR3 residues: CASSFWGGLAGAEAYEQYF. The CDR3 nucleotides read TGCGCCAGCAGCTTTTGGGGAGGACTAGCGGGGGCGGAAGCCTACGAGCAGTACTTC.